The rows below give T cell receptor beta chains drawn from one sample of a study of identical twins. TCRdb independently ran MiXCR on the 5' RACE reads; one entry per CDR3 protein. The sample lists about 720,000 distinct CDR3 sequences; less than 10% were seen once. The same sample was also used in a study of yellow fever vaccine responses in identical twins.

The sample comprised PBMCs. These receptors originate from a woman aged 18 to 35 in good health. Each CDR3 is given with its conserved first and last residue. D genes are given only for firm matches. Clone size is not always given. Where it is, it says once, few, many or a class for expanded clones.

D	size	V	J	DNA	CDR3
.	many	TRBV10-3	TRBJ2-2	TGTGCCATCAGTGCGGCGGGCGTTGTCACCGGGGAGCTGTTTTTT	CAISAAGVVTGELFF
.	many	TRBV5-1	TRBJ2-2	TGCGCCAGCAGCTTTGGTACAGGGTTCACCGGGGAGCTGTTTTTT	CASSFGTGFTGELFF
TRBD1	few	TRBV7-9	TRBJ1-4	TGTGCCAGCAGCTTGTCGGACAGGGGAGGCGAAAAACTGTTTTTT	CASSLSDRGGEKLFF
TRBD2	many	TRBV10-3	TRBJ2-1	TGTGCCATCAAGGGGGGCGGGGGGCAAGATGAGCAGTTCTTC	CAIKGGGGQDEQFF
.	.	TRBV2	TRBJ1-2	TGTGCCAGCAGGCAAAGGTGGGGGATCTATGGCTACACCTTC	CASRQRWGIYGYTF
.	many	TRBV29-1	TRBJ2-1	TGCAGCGTCCGACAGCTTTACAATGAGCAGTTCTTC	CSVRQLYNEQFF
.	.	TRBV20-1	TRBJ1-5	TGCAGTGCTCCCTTCGGGGAATACGATCAGCCCCAGCATTTT	CSAPFGEYDQPQHF
TRBD2	few	TRBV20-1	TRBJ2-1	TGCAGTGCTAGAGATCAGCTCGGGACTAGCGGCAGCTCCTACAATGAGCAGTTCTTC	CSARDQLGTSGSSYNEQFF
TRBD1	.	TRBV3-1	TRBJ2-7	TGTGCCTGCAGCCAGCGGTTACAGGGGGCCTACGAGCAGTACTTC	CACSQRLQGAYEQYF
TRBD2	many	TRBV12-3/TRBV12-4	TRBJ2-3	TGTGCCAGCAGTTCAACACTAGCGGGGAGCACAGATACGCAGTATTTT	CASSSTLAGSTDTQYF
TRBD1	few	TRBV27	TRBJ1-2	TGTGCCAGCTGGGACAGTAACTATGGCTACACCTTC	CASWDSNYGYTF
.	many	TRBV12-3/TRBV12-4	TRBJ2-1	TGTGCCAGCAGCCCACAGGGATCGGCGCCCAATGAGCAGTTCTTC	CASSPQGSAPNEQFF
TRBD2	many	TRBV7-2	TRBJ2-1	TGTGCCAGCAGCGCACAGACTAGCGGGGTCAATGAGCAGTTCTTC	CASSAQTSGVNEQFF
TRBD2	few	TRBV27	TRBJ2-2	TGTGCCAGCAGTTTGGGACTAGCGGGGGGGTACGGGGAGCTGTTTTTT	CASSLGLAGGYGELFF
.	few	TRBV11-2	TRBJ1-2	TGTGCCAGCAGTCCCGCTCCGGGGGTCTATGGCTACACCTTC	CASSPAPGVYGYTF
TRBD2	few	TRBV7-2	TRBJ2-5	TGTGCCAGCAGCTTAAGGATCCAGCGGGGCCAAGAGACCCAGTACTTC	CASSLRIQRGQETQYF
TRBD1	.	TRBV20-1	TRBJ2-5	TGCAGTGTTTCGACAGGGGGAGAGACCCAGTACTTC	CSVSTGGETQYF
TRBD2	.	TRBV29-1	TRBJ2-1	TGCAGCGTTGCAGGACTAGCGAGGGATGAGCAGTTCTTC	CSVAGLARDEQFF
TRBD1	few	TRBV12-3/TRBV12-4	TRBJ2-2	TGTGCCAGCCGGGACAGGGTAGTGGAGCTGTTTTTT	CASRDRVVELFF
.	.	TRBV27	TRBJ2-5	TGTGCCAGCAGTTTATCGTCTAGATGGGAGACCCAGTACTTC	CASSLSSRWETQYF
TRBD1	.	TRBV6-5	TRBJ2-7	TGTGCCAGCAGGAGCCGGGACAGGTTAGACGAGCAGTACTTC	CASRSRDRLDEQYF
.	many	TRBV6-5	TRBJ1-5	TGTGCCAGCAGTTACTCAAGGGATCAGCCCCAGCATTTT	CASSYSRDQPQHF
.	.	TRBV7-2	TRBJ2-1	TGTGCCAGCAGCATTGGGATGGCCTCTCAACGGTTCTTC	CASSIGMASQRFF
TRBD1	.	TRBV20-1	TRBJ2-7	TGCAGTGCTAGAGATTCTCAGGGGGCTAGGGGTTACGAGCAGTACTTC	CSARDSQGARGYEQYF